This TCR beta chain was sequenced in a study of breast tumors, draining lymph nodes, adjacent tissues. General study results and limits: Tumor TCR diversity was below lymph nodes but above nontumor tissue. Data fit most tumor T cells coming from lymph node, expanding in tumor. Luminal-like breast cancer showed significantly higher tumor–nontumor repertoire similarity than basal-like.

Breast cancer patients provided tissue from their axillary draining lymph nodes. As for this clonotype: Its cognate antigen is unknown. An end of the junction does not agree with germline; a read error may underlie this.

TCRdb ran MiXCR on the multiplex PCR reads and lists one entry per CDR3 protein. The table lists some 170,000 distinct CDR3 sequences, 30% to 40% of them singletons, with 3.8% in the top ten. Germline-derived CDR1 and CDR2 are MGHRA and YSYEKL. The CDR3 length is 19 residues. The sequencing input was axillary lymph node tissue. The chain joins TRBV4-1 to TRBJ2-5; 8 bases line up with TRBD2. This clonotype was obtained from a female donor with breast cancer. Some clones in this sample may be carry-over from other donors' samples. DNA of the CDR3: TGCGCCAGCCGCCAAGTCGTTGGGAGCGGGGGAAATCCGGAAGAGACCCAGTACTTC. The encoded protein is CASRQVVGSGGNPEETQYF.